This T cell receptor beta chain appears in the sequencing data of a study of T cells after yellow fever vaccination. General observations from the study: In post-booster samples, most primary-vaccination clones reappeared (around 95% CD4, roughly 88% CD8). The secondary response was weaker, and its peak arrived faster, on day 5 versus 15.

Germline assignment: CDR1 SQVTM and CDR2 ANQGSEA. Unmatched junction bases numbered 4, after V lost 7 bases and J lost 10 bases. The CDR3 covers 10 residues. This clonotype was counted ten times or more. In TCRdb, the 5' RACE reads were re-called with MiXCR into one record per CDR3 protein. The sample shows 42,000 or so distinct CDR3 sequences, about 6.8% of them seen only once. This sequence originates from a man aged 25 to 40 who received the YFV17D yellow fever vaccine. This chain uses TRBV29-1 with TRBJ2-1; 7 positions agree with TRBD2. The sample in question was CD8+ T cells not binding an NS4B(214-222) dextramer, sorted from PBMCs, obtained 45 days after the yellow fever booster vaccination. CDR3 DNA sequence: TGCAGCGGCAGTAGCGGGGAGCAGTTCTTC. The encoded protein is CSGSSGEQFF.